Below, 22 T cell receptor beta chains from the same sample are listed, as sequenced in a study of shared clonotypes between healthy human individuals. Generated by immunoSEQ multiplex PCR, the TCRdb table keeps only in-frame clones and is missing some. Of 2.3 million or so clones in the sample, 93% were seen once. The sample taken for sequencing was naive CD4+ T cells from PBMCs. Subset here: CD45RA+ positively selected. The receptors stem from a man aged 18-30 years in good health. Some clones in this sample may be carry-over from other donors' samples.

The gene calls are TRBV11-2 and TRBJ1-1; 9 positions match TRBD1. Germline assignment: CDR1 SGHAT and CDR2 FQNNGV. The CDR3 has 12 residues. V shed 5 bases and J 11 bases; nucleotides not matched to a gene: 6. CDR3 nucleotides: TGTGCCAGCAGCCGGACAGGGGTTCAGGCTTTCTTT. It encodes CASSRTGVQAFF. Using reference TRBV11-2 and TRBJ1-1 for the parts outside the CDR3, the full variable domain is EAGVAQSPRYKIIEKRQSVAFWCNPISGHATLYWYQQILGQGPKLLIQFQNNGVVDDSQLPKDRFSAERLKGVDSTLKIQPAKLEDSAVYLCASSRTGVQAFFGQGTRLTVV.

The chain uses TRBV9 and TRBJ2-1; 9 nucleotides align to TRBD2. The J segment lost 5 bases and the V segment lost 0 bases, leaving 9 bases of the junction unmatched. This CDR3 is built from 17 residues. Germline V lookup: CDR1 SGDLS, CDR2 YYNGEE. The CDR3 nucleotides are TGTGCCAGCAGCGTAGGCGGCGGGAGGGCCGGGGACAATGAGCAGTTCTTC. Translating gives CASSVGGGRAGDNEQFF.

In nucleotides, the CDR3 is TGTGCCAGCAGCCCCCCAACCGGGCCCCCCTACGAGCAGTACTTC. Protein sequence: CASSPPTGPPYEQYF. J is TRBJ2-7 and V is TRBV7-2; no clear D gene. The CDR3 extends over 15 amino acids. Germline V gives CDR1 SGHTA, CDR2 FQGNSA. Trimming shortened V by 5 bases and J by 2 bases, and 16 bases separated the two germline ends.

The DNA for the CDR3 is TGTGCCAGCCTTCAGACCTCTGGGGCCAACGTCCTGACTTTC. This codes for CASLQTSGANVLTF. This chain joins TRBV6-5 and TRBJ2-6, with D unresolved. The CDR3 spans 14 residues. Deletions cut 8 bases from V and 0 bases from J, with 8 bases between. Germline lookup yields CDR1 MNHEY and CDR2 SVGAGI.

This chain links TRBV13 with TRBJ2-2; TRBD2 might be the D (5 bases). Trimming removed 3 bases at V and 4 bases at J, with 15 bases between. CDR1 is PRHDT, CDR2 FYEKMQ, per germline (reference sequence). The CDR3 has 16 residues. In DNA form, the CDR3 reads TGTGCCAGCAGCTTCCCCAGCGGAGCTGGCACCGGGGAGCTGTTTTTT. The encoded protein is CASSFPSGAGTGELFF.

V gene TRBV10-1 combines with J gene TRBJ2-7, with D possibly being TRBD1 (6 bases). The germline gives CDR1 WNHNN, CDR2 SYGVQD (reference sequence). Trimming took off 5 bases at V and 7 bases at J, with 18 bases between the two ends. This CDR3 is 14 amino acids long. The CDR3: CASSPRDTSREQYF. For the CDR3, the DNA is TGCGCCAGCAGTCCCCGGGACACCTCTCGAGAGCAGTACTTC.

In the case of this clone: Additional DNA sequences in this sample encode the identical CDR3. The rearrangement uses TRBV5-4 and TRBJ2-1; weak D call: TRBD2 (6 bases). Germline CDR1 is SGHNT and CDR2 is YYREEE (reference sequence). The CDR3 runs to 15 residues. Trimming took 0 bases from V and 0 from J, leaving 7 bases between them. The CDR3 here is CASSLDGSSYNEQFF. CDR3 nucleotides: TGTGCCAGCAGCTTGGACGGGAGCTCCTACAATGAGCAGTTCTTC.

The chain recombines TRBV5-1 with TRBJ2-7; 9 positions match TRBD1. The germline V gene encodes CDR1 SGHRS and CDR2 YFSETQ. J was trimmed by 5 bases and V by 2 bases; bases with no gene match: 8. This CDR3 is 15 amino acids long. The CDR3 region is CASSFLSGQGHEQYF. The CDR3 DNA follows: TGCGCCAGCAGCTTTCTTTCGGGACAGGGCCACGAGCAGTACTTC.

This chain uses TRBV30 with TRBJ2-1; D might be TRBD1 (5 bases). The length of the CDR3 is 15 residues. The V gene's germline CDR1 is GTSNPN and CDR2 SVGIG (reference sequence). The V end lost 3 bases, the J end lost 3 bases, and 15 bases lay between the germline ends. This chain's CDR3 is CAWSRLGPNYNEQFF. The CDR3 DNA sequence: TGTGCCTGGAGCCGCTTGGGGCCGAACTACAATGAGCAGTTCTTC.

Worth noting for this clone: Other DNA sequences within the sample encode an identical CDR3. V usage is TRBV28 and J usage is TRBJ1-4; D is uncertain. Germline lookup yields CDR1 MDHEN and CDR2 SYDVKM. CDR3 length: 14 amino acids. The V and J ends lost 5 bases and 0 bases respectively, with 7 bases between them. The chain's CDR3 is CASSGGATNEKLFF. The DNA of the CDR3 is TGTGCCAGCAGTGGAGGAGCAACTAATGAAAAACTGTTTTTT.

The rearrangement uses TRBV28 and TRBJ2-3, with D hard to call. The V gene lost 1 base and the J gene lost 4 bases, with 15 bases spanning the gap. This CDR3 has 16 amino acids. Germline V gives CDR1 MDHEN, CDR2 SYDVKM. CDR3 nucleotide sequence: TGTGCCAGCAGTTTATATACCGGGTACGAGCCAGATACGCAGTATTTT. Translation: CASSLYTGYEPDTQYF.

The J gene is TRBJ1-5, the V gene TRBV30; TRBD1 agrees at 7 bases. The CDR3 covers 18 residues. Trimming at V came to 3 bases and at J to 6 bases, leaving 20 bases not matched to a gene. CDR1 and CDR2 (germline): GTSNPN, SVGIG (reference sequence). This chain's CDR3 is CAWSSGTAGTRTIQPQHF. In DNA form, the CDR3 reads TGTGCCTGGAGCTCGGGGACAGCTGGTACACGGACAATTCAGCCCCAGCATTTT.

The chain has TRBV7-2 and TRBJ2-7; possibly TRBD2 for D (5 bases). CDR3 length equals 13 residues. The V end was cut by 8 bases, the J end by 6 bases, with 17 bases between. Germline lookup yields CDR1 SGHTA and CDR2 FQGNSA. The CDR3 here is CASSLWTSTEQYF. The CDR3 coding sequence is TGTGCCAGCTCCCTTTGGACTTCCACCGAGCAGTACTTC.

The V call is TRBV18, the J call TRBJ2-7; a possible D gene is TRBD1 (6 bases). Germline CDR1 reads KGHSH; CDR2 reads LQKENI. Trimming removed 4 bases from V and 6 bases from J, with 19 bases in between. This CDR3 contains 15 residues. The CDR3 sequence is CASSLMTGRLTEQYF. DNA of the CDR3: TGTGCCAGCTCACTGATGACAGGTCGGCTCACCGAGCAGTACTTC.

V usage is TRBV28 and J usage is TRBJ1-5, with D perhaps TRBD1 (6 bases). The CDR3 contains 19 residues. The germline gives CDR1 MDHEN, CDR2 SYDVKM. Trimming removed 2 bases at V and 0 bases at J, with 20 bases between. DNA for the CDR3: TGTGCCAGCAGTTTACCGGACAGAAGCCTCGCTCTTAGCAATCAGCCCCAGCATTTT. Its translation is CASSLPDRSLALSNQPQHF.

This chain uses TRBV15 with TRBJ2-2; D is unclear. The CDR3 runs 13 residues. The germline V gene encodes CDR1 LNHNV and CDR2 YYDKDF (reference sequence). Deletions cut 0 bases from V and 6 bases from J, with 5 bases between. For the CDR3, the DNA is TGTGCCACCAGCAGAGATTTAGCCGGGGAGCTGTTTTTT. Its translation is CATSRDLAGELFF. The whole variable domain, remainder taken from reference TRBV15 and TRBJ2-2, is DAMVIQNPRYQVTQFGKPVTLSCSQTLNHNVMYWYQQKSSQAPKLLFHYYDKDFNNEADTPDNFQSRRPNTSFCFLDIRSPGLGDTAMYLCATSRDLAGELFFGEGSRLTVL.

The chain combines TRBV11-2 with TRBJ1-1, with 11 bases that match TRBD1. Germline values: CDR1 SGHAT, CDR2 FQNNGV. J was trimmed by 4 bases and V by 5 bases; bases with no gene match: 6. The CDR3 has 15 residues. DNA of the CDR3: TGTGCCAGCAGCCGAACCGGGACAGGGGGCACTGAAGCTTTCTTT. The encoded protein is CASSRTGTGGTEAFF.

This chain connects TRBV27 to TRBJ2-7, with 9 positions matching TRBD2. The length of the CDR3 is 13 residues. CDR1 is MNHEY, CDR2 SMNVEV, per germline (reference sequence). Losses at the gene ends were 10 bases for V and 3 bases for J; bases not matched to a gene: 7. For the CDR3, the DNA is TGTGCCACGCGGATTAGCGGGAGCTACGAGCAGTACTTC. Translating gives CATRISGSYEQYF.

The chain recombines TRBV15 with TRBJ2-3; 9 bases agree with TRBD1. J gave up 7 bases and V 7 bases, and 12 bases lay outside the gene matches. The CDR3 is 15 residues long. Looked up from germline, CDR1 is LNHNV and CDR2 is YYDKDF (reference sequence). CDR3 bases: TGTGCCACCATGTACGGGACAGGGAGGGGAAATACGCAGTATTTT. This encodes CATMYGTGRGNTQYF.

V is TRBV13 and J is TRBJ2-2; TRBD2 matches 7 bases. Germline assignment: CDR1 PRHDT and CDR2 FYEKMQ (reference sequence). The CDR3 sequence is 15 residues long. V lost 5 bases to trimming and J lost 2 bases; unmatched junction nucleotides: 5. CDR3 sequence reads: CASSAQRGNTGELFF. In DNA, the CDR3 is TGTGCCAGCAGCGCCCAGCGGGGAAACACCGGGGAGCTGTTTTTT.

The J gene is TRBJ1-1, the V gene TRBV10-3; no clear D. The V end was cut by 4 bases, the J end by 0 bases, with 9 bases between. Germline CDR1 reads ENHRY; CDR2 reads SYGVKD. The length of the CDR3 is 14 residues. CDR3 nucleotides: TGTGCCATCAGTGTTACAGCTTTGAACACTGAAGCTTTCTTT. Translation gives CAISVTALNTEAFF.

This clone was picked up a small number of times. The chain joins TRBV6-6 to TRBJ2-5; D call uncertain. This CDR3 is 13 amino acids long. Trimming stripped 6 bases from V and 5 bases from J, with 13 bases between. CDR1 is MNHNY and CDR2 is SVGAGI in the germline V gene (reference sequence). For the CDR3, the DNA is TGTGCCAGCAGCCCCGACAACCGGGAGACCCAGTACTTC. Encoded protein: CASSPDNRETQYF.